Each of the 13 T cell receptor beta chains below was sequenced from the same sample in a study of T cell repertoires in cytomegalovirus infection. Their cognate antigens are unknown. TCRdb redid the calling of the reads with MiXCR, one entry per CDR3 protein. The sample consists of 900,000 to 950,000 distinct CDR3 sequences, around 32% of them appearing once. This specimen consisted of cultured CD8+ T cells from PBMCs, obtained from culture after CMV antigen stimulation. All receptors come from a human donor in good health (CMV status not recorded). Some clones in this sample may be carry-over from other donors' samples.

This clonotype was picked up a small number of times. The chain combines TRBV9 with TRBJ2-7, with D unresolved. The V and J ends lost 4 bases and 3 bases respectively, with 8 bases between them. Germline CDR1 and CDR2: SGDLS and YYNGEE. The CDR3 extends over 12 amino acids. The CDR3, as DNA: TGTGCCAGCAGCTTCGACCACTACGAGCAGTACTTC. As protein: CASSFDHYEQYF. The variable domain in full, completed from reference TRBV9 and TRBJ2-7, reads DSGVTQTPKHLITATGQRVTLRCSPRSGDLSVYWYQQSLDQGLQFLIQYYNGEERAKGNILERFSAQQFPDLHSELNLSSLELGDSALYFCASSFDHYEQYFGPGTRLTVT.

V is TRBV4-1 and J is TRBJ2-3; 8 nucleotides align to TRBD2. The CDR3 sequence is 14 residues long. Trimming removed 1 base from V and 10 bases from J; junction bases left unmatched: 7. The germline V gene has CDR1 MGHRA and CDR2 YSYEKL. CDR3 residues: CASSQVLSGGSQYF. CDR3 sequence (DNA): TGCGCCAGCAGCCAAGTGTTGAGCGGGGGTTCGCAGTATTTT.

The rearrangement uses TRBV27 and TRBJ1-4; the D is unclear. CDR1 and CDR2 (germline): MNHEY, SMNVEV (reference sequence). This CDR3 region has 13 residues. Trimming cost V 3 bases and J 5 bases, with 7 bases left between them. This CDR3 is CASSLFLNEKLFF. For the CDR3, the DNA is TGTGCCAGCAGTTTGTTTTTGAATGAAAAACTGTTTTTT.

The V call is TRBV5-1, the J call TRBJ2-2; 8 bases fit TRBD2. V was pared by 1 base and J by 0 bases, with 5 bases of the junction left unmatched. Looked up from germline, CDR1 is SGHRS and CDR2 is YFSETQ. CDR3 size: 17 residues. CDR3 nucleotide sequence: TGCGCCAGCAGCTTGTATAGCGGGGCTGCGAACACCGGGGAGCTGTTTTTT. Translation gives CASSLYSGAANTGELFF. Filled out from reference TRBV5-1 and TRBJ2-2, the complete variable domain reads KAGVTQTPRYLIKTRGQQVTLSCSPISGHRSVSWYQQTPGQGLQFLFEYFSETQRNKGNFPGRFSGRQFSNSRSEMNVSTLELGDSALYLCASSLYSGAANTGELFFGEGSRLTVL.

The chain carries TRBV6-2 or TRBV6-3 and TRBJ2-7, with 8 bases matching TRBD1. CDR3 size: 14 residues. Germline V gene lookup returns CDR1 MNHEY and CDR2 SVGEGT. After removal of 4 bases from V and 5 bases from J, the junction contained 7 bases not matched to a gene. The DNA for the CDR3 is TGTGCCAGCAGTTCCTGGACAGGGACCGACGAGCAGTACGTC. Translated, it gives CASSSWTGTDEQYV.

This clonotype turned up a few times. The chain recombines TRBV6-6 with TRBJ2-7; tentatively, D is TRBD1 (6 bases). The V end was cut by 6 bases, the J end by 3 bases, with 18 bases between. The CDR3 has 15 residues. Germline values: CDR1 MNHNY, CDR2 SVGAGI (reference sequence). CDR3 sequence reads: CASRPAAQGLYEQYF. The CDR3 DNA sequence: TGTGCCAGCAGACCTGCGGCACAGGGTCTCTACGAGCAGTACTTC.

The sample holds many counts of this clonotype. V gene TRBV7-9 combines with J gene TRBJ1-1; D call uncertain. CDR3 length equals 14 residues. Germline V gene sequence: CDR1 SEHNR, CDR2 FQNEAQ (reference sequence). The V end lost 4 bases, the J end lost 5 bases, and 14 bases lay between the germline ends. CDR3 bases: TGTGCCAGCAGCTCCCCCGCGCAATCGACTGAAGCTTTCTTT. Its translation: CASSSPAQSTEAFF.

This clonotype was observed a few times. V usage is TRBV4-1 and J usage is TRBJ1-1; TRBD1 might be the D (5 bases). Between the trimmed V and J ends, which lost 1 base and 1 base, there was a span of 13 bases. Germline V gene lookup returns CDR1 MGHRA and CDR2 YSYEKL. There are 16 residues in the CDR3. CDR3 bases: TGCGCCAGCAGCCAAGCGGGTCCCAGGGAGAACACTGAAGCTTTCTTT. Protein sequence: CASSQAGPRENTEAFF.

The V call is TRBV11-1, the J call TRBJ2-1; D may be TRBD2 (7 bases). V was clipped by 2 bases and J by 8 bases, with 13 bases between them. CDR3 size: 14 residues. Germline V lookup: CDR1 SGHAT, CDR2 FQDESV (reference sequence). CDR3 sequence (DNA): TGTGCCAGCAGCTTAAGGGGGGGCGATTATGAGCAGTTCTTC. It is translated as CASSLRGGDYEQFF.

In DNA, the CDR3 is TGCGCCAGCAGCCTCGGTCCGGTAACTAATGAAAAACTGTTTTTT. Its protein is CASSLGPVTNEKLFF. The gene calls are TRBV4-1 and TRBJ1-4; D not certain. Germline V gives CDR1 MGHRA, CDR2 YSYEKL. This CDR3 is 15 amino acids long. V lost 4 bases, J lost 1 base, and 10 bases lay in between.

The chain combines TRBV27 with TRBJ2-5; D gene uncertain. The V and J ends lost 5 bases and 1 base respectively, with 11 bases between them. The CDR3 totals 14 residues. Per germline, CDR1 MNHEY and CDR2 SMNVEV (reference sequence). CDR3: CASSLPPPQETQYF. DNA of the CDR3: TGTGCCAGCAGTCTCCCTCCCCCCCAAGAGACCCAGTACTTC.

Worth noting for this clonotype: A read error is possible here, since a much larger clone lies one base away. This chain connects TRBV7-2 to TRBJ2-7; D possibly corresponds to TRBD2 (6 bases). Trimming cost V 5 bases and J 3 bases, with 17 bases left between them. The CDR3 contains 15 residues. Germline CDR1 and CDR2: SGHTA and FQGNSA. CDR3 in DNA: TGTGCCAGCAGCCCGGGAGTGTTGGGCCTCTACGAGCAGTACTTC. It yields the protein CASSPGVLGLYEQYF.

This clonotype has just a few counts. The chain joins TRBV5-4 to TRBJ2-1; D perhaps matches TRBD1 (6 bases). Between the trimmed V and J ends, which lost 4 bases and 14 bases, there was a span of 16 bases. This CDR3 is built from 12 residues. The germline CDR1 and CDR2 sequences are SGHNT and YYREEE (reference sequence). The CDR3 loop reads CASSPRGLEEFF. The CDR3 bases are TGTGCCAGCAGCCCCAGGGGCCTGGAGGAGTTCTTC.